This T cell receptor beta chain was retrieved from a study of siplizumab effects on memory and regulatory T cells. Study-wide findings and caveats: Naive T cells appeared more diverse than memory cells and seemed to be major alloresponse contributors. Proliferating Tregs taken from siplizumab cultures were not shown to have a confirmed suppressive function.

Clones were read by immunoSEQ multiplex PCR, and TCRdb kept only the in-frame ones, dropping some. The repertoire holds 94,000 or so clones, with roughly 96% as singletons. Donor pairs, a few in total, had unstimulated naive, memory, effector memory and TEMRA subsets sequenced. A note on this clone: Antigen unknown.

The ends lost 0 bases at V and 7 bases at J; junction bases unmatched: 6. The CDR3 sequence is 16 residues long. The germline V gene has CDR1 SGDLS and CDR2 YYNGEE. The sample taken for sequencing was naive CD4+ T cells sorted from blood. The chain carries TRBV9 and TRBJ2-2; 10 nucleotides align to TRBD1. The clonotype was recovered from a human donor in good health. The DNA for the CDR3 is TGTGCCAGCAGCGTAGTTGCGGACAGGGGGTTCGGGGAGCTGTTTTTT. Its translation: CASSVVADRGFGELFF.